This entry lists 9 T cell receptor beta chains sequenced from one sample in a study of resident and recirculating memory T cells in vitiligo. Using immunoSEQ multiplex PCR, the repertoire was profiled, and TCRdb retains in-frame clones only, with some absent. The sample consists of around 76,000 clones, about nine tenths of them appearing once. The sequenced sample was blood. The receptor source for this set is a male donor with vitiligo.

The sample holds one count of this clone. The chain joins TRBV30 to TRBJ1-5; D is possibly TRBD1 (6 bases). Germline CDR1 is GTSNPN and CDR2 is SVGIG (reference sequence). The CDR3 contains 15 residues. The V and J ends lost 2 bases and 6 bases respectively, with 17 bases between them. The CDR3 coding sequence is TGTGCCTGGAGTAAGCAGGGGATTAACTCTCAGCCCCAGCATTTT. As protein: CAWSKQGINSQPQHF.

The V call is TRBV9, the J call TRBJ1-1, with D perhaps TRBD1 (6 bases). The V end lost 4 bases, the J end lost 4 bases, and 17 bases lay between the germline ends. CDR1 is SGDLS and CDR2 is YYNGEE in the germline V gene. The length of the CDR3 is 15 residues. CDR3 region: CASSPLLGAVTEAFF. The DNA of the CDR3 is TGTGCCAGCAGCCCCCTTCTGGGGGCGGTCACTGAAGCTTTCTTT.

The sample holds one count of this clone. V gene TRBV11-2 combines with J gene TRBJ1-1; tentatively, D is TRBD1 (5 bases). The CDR3 contains 17 residues. V was shortened by 5 bases and J by 7 bases, with 26 bases between the two germline ends. Germline loops: CDR1 SGHAT, CDR2 FQNNGV. Here the CDR3 DNA reads TGTGCCAGCAGCCGATTTATCCGGAGGGCAGGGCCCCTTGAAGCTTTCTTT. Its protein is CASSRFIRRAGPLEAFF.

This clone has a single count. The V gene is TRBV6-1, the J gene TRBJ2-1, with D possibly matching TRBD2 (6 bases). Between the trimmed V and J ends, which lost 4 bases and 1 base, there was a span of 11 bases. Germline V gene data show CDR1 as MNHNS and CDR2 as SASEGT. The CDR3 runs to 15 residues. The CDR3 DNA sequence: TGTGCCAGCAGTGGTACTAGCCGTTCCTACAATGAGCAGTTCTTC. It translates to CASSGTSRSYNEQFF.

This rearrangement joins TRBV4-1 to TRBJ2-7; 9 bases match TRBD1. CDR1 is MGHRA and CDR2 is YSYEKL in the germline V gene. V was clipped by 0 bases and J by 2 bases; unmatched bases: 2. The CDR3 has 15 amino acids. The CDR3: CASSQEDRGTYEQYF. CDR3 sequence (DNA): TGCGCCAGCAGCCAAGAGGACAGGGGCACCTACGAGCAGTACTTC.

This clone has more than one count but fewer than ten. One end of the junction fails to match germline, which may point to a read error. Written as DNA, the CDR3 is TGTGCCAGTAGAATAGGGGGCGATTCACCCCTCCACTTT. Residues: CASRIGGDSPLHF. This sequence joins TRBV19 and TRBJ1-6; 7 positions agree with TRBD1. Germline CDR1 is LNHDA and CDR2 is SQIVND (reference sequence). This CDR3 is 13 amino acids long.

The V gene is TRBV6-1, the J gene TRBJ1-5; possibly TRBD1 for D (5 bases). Germline V CDR1 and CDR2: MNHNS, SASEGT. The CDR3 is 12 residues long. The V end was cut by 6 bases, the J end by 12 bases, with 15 bases between. CDR3 sequence: CASSFGGALQHF. The CDR3 DNA reads as TGTGCCAGCAGCTTCGGCGGGGCACTCCAGCATTTT.

CDR3 sequence (DNA): TGTGCCAGCAGCTTCGGTGGGACAGGGATCCGTCATGAGCAGTTCTTC. Protein sequence: CASSFGGTGIRHEQFF. The chain recombines TRBV5-4 with TRBJ2-1; 9 bases are shared with TRBD1. This CDR3 spans 16 amino acids. Losses at the gene ends were 2 bases for V and 8 bases for J; bases not matched to a gene: 11. Germline V gene lookup returns CDR1 SGHNT and CDR2 YYREEE (reference sequence).

V is TRBV5-1 and J is TRBJ2-7; TRBD1 agrees at 7 bases. The V and J ends lost 4 bases and 4 bases, in that order; junction bases with no gene match: 5. Germline CDR1 and CDR2: SGHRS and YFSETQ. The CDR3 has 13 amino acids. The CDR3 DNA reads as TGCGCCAGCAGCCAAGACAGGGTTTACGAGCAGTACTTC. This gives the protein CASSQDRVYEQYF.